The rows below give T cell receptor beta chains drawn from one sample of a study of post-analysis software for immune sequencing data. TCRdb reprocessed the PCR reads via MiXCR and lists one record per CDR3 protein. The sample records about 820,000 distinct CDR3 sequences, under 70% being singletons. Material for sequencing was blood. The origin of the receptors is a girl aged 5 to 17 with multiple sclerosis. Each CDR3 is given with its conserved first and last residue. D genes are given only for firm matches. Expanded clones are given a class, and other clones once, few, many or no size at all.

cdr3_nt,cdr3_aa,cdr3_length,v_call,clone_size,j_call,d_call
TGTGCCATCAGTGAGCCGGGGTTCAAGAGCTCCTACGAGCAGTACTTC,CAISEPGFKSSYEQYF,16,TRBV10-3,.,TRBJ2-7,.
TGCGCCAGCAGCTTGACCACTAGCGGGAAGGAGGAGACCCAGTACTTC,CASSLTTSGKEETQYF,16,TRBV5-1,.,TRBJ2-5,TRBD2
TGCAGTGCTATCTTACAGGCTAATAGCAATCAGCCCCAGCATTTT,CSAILQANSNQPQHF,15,TRBV20-1,.,TRBJ1-5,.
TGTGCCAGCAGTTCCGGACTAGCGGGAGGAGGGAATGAGCAGTTCTTC,CASSSGLAGGGNEQFF,16,TRBV28,.,TRBJ2-1,TRBD2
TGCAGCGTTGATGGGACAGCGAGGGGAGAGACCCAGTACTTC,CSVDGTARGETQYF,14,TRBV29-1,.,TRBJ2-5,TRBD1
TGTGCCAGTAGTGTACAGGGTCTGGGCAATCAGCCCCAGCATTTT,CASSVQGLGNQPQHF,15,TRBV19,.,TRBJ1-5,.
TGTGCCAGCAGCCTTATGACAGGGGCGACAGATACGCAGTATTTT,CASSLMTGATDTQYF,15,TRBV7-6,.,TRBJ2-3,TRBD1
TGTGCCAGCAGCCTCAGTCCTGGGTTTGAAGCTTTCTTT,CASSLSPGFEAFF,13,TRBV7-3,.,TRBJ1-1,.
TGCAGTGCCCCCGGACTAGCGGGGGGGCGAGTAGATACGCAGTATTTT,CSAPGLAGGRVDTQYF,16,TRBV20-1,.,TRBJ2-3,TRBD2
TGTGCCAGCAGCTCTCGACTAGCGGGGGGGCCGGATACGCAGTATTTT,CASSSRLAGGPDTQYF,16,TRBV5-4,few,TRBJ2-3,TRBD2
TGCGCCAGCAGCCAAGAGTCAGGGACAGGGGGCCTTCGCGAGCAGTACTTC,CASSQESGTGGLREQYF,17,TRBV4-1,few,TRBJ2-7,TRBD1
TGTGCCAGCAGCCCCGACGGCGAACCATACGAGCAGTACTTC,CASSPDGEPYEQYF,14,TRBV11-2,.,TRBJ2-7,.
TGCGCCAGCAGCATCGGGACACCTCACGATGAGCAGTTCTTC,CASSIGTPHDEQFF,14,TRBV5-1,few,TRBJ2-1,.
TGTGCCAGCAGCGCAGAGGACAGTCCCCCGAACACTGAAGCTTTCTTT,CASSAEDSPPNTEAFF,16,TRBV9,few,TRBJ1-1,.
TGTGCCAGCAGCACCGGGACTAGCGGGAGAGCAGATACGCAGTATTTT,CASSTGTSGRADTQYF,16,TRBV5-6,few,TRBJ2-3,TRBD2
TGTGCCAGCAGCTTAACAGGGACCCTGAAAAAACTGTTTTTT,CASSLTGTLKKLFF,14,TRBV7-2,.,TRBJ1-4,.
TGTGCTAGCAGCTTAGGGGACGCGGGGCTGGGGTACGAGCTGTACTTC,CASSLGDAGLGYELYF,16,TRBV7-7,.,TRBJ2-5,.
TGTGCCAGCAGCCAAGAAAGCGTGGGGCAGCTGAACACTGAAGCTTTCTTT,CASSQESVGQLNTEAFF,17,TRBV3-1,.,TRBJ1-1,.
TGTGCCATCAGTGGACCGGGACAGGAGCTTTACCAAGAGACCCAGTACTTC,CAISGPGQELYQETQYF,17,TRBV10-3,few,TRBJ2-5,TRBD1
TGCAGCGTTGACCTAAGGGGCGGGTCAGCCTATGGCTACACCTTC,CSVDLRGGSAYGYTF,15,TRBV29-1,.,TRBJ1-2,.
TGCAGTGCTAGAGATCTCGGGACAGGGGGGAATGAGCAGTTCTTC,CSARDLGTGGNEQFF,15,TRBV20-1,.,TRBJ2-1,TRBD1
TGTGCCAGCAGCTCGGCGGCCCGGGACAGGGACTACAATGAGCAGTTCTTC,CASSSAARDRDYNEQFF,17,TRBV9,.,TRBJ2-1,TRBD1
TGTGCCAGCAGCGCCGGGACAGGATGGACCCAGTACTTC,CASSAGTGWTQYF,13,TRBV9,.,TRBJ2-5,TRBD1
TGTGCCAGCAGCCTCATTACCTTGACTAGCAGCACAGATACGCAGTATTTT,CASSLITLTSSTDTQYF,17,TRBV14,.,TRBJ2-3,TRBD2
TGCGCCAGCAGGAAACAGGGTGGCGAAAAACTGTTTTTT,CASRKQGGEKLFF,13,TRBV4-1,.,TRBJ1-4,.
TGTGCCACCAGCATGACTAGCGGGAGTTATGAGACCCAGTACTTC,CATSMTSGSYETQYF,15,TRBV15,.,TRBJ2-5,TRBD2
TGTGCCAGCAGCGCCCGACAGACCTCCTACGAGCAGTACTTC,CASSARQTSYEQYF,14,TRBV3-1,.,TRBJ2-7,.
TGCAGCGTTGAGCCGGGCTCGGCCTATGGCTACACCTTC,CSVEPGSAYGYTF,13,TRBV29-1,once,TRBJ1-2,.
TGTGCCAGCAGTCAAGACAGGAGCAATCAGCCCCAGCATTTT,CASSQDRSNQPQHF,14,TRBV12-3/TRBV12-4,.,TRBJ1-5,.
TGTGCCAGCAGCTTAGCCAGCCGGGACAGGGGTGACAATGAGCAGTTCTTC,CASSLASRDRGDNEQFF,17,TRBV7-2,.,TRBJ2-1,TRBD1
TGTGCCAGCAGCGCCAGTGGTAATGAGCAGTTCTTC,CASSASGNEQFF,12,TRBV2,.,TRBJ2-1,.
TGTGCCAGTAGTATTCTCTTGGGGGGTTCGGCCAAAAACATTCAGTACTTC,CASSILLGGSAKNIQYF,17,TRBV19,.,TRBJ2-4,.
TGCAGTGCTAGGGGCCGGCGGGAGGAGGGCAATGAGCAGTTCTTC,CSARGRREEGNEQFF,15,TRBV20-1,.,TRBJ2-1,TRBD2
TGCGCCAGCAGCCCCCGGGACGGCTCCTACAATGAGCAGTTCTTC,CASSPRDGSYNEQFF,15,TRBV5-1,.,TRBJ2-1,.
TGCAGCGTTGATACCTCTGGGGCCAACGTCCTGACTTTC,CSVDTSGANVLTF,13,TRBV29-1,few,TRBJ2-6,.
TGCGCCAGCAGCCAAGATCTTGGCGGGAGTAATTGGGGGAATGAGCAGTTCTTC,CASSQDLGGSNWGNEQFF,18,TRBV4-1,.,TRBJ2-1,TRBD2
TGTGCCACCAGCAGAGATAAAGAAGAAACCTACGAACAGTACTTC,CATSRDKEETYEQYF,15,TRBV15,.,TRBJ2-4,.
TGTGCCAGCAGCTTTAGAGGGAACTCCTACGAGCAGTACTTC,CASSFRGNSYEQYF,14,TRBV5-6,.,TRBJ2-7,.
TGTGCCAGCAGTCCTATTAGGGAGAGGGACACTGAAGCTTTCTTT,CASSPIRERDTEAFF,15,TRBV6-5,.,TRBJ1-1,.
TGTGCCAGCAGCCGGGGGACAACCGCCTCCTACGAGCAGTACTTC,CASSRGTTASYEQYF,15,TRBV7-8,.,TRBJ2-7,.
TGTGCCAGCAGTTACCTGGACAACACCTACGAGCAGTACTTC,CASSYLDNTYEQYF,14,TRBV6-5,.,TRBJ2-7,.
TGCGCCAGCAGCCAAGATCCCCCTATTGGAGCGGGAGGAGGGAAGGAGCAGTTCTTC,CASSQDPPIGAGGGKEQFF,19,TRBV4-1,.,TRBJ2-1,TRBD2
TGCAGTGCTGTACGCCCCCAGGGGCAAGAGACCCAGTACTTC,CSAVRPQGQETQYF,14,TRBV20-1,.,TRBJ2-5,.
TGTGCCAGCAGCCACCCAATTACTAGCGGGGGGACCTATGAGCAGTTCTTC,CASSHPITSGGTYEQFF,17,TRBV3-1,few,TRBJ2-1,TRBD2
TGTGCCAGCAGCTATTTAGGGGCAACTGAGCAGTTCTTC,CASSYLGATEQFF,13,TRBV3-1,.,TRBJ2-1,.
TGTGCCATCAGTGAGTCCCTAGCGGGAGTCAACGAGCAGTACTTC,CAISESLAGVNEQYF,15,TRBV10-3,.,TRBJ2-7,TRBD2
TGCAGCGTTGAAGATGGGTCCGGGAACGAGCAGTACTTC,CSVEDGSGNEQYF,13,TRBV29-1,.,TRBJ2-7,.
TGTGCCAGTGGACTAGCGGGGGCCTACAATGAGCAGTTCTTC,CASGLAGAYNEQFF,14,TRBV7-6,few,TRBJ2-1,TRBD2